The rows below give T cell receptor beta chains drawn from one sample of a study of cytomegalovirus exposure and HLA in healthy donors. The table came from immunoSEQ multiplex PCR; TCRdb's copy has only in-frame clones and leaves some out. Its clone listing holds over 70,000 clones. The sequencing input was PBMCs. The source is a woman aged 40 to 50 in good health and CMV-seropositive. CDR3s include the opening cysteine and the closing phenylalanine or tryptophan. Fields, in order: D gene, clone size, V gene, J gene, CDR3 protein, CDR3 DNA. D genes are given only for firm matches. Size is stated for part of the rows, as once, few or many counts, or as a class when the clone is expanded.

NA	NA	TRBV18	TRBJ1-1	CASSPNGQNTEAFF	TGTGCCAGCTCACCTAACGGACAGAACACTGAAGCTTTCTTT
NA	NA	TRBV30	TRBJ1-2	CASNPTAYGYTF	TGTGCCTCAAACCCGACAGCCTATGGCTACACCTTC
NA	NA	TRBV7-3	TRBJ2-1	CASSRGHTSNNEQFF	TGTGCCAGCAGCCGGGGACACACCTCTAACAATGAGCAGTTCTTC
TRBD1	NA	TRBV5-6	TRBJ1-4	CASSLWTGRTLEKLFF	TGTGCCAGCAGCCTCTGGACAGGCCGAACATTAGAAAAACTGTTTTTT
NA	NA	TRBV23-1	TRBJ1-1	CASSQNSGGRVTEAFF	TGCGCCAGCAGTCAAAACTCGGGGGGCAGGGTCACTGAAGCTTTCTTT
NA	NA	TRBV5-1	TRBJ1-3	CASSLGGSSGNTIYF	TGCGCCAGCAGCTTGGGCGGTAGCTCTGGAAACACCATATATTTT
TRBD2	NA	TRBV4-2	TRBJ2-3	CASSQGGGTADTDTQYF	TGTGCCAGCAGCCAAGGGGGAGGGACGGCAGACACAGATACGCAGTATTTT
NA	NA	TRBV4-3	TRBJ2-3	CASSPNHRTGDDYTDTQYF	TGCGCCAGCAGCCCCAATCACCGTACGGGGGATGATTACACAGATACGCAGTATTTT
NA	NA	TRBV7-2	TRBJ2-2	CASDIAASNTGELFF	TGTGCCAGCGATATAGCGGCGTCTAACACCGGGGAGCTGTTTTTT
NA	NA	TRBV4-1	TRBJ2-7	CASSQPWTGSYAYEQYF	TGCGCCAGCAGCCAACCCTGGACTGGATCTTATGCCTACGAGCAGTACTTC
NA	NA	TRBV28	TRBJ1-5	CASSQLLGGQPQHF	TGTGCCAGCAGTCAACTACTGGGGGGACAGCCCCAGCATTTT
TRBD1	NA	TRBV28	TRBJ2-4	CASRTSGTENIQYF	TGTGCCAGCAGAACGTCCGGGACAGAAAACATTCAGTACTTC
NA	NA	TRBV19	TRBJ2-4	CASSINQGMIQYF	TGTGCCAGTAGTATAAACCAGGGGATGATTCAGTACTTC
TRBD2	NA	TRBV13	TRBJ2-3	CASSRIAGGPWVTDTQYF	TGTGCCAGCAGCCGCATAGCGGGAGGGCCGTGGGTTACAGATACGCAGTATTTT
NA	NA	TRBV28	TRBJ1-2	CASSSYAIGGYTNYGYTF	TGTGCCAGCAGTTCCTACGCTATCGGGGGGTATACTAACTATGGCTACACCTTC
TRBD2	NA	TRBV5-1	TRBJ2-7	CASSSDGTSGRGEQYF	TGCGCCAGCAGCTCTGACGGGACTAGCGGGAGGGGGGAGCAGTACTTC
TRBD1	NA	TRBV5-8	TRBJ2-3	CASSSTTGALGDTQYF	TGTGCCAGCAGCTCCACGACAGGGGCCTTAGGAGATACGCAGTATTTT
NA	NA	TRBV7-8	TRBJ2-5	CASSLARSSETQYF	TGTGCCAGCAGCTTAGCGCGTTCTTCAGAGACCCAGTACTTC
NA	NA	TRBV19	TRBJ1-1	CASSIYVGGFSTEAFF	TGTGCCAGTAGTATTTACGTTGGGGGGTTTAGCACTGAAGCTTTCTTT
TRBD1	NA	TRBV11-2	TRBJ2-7	CASSRGQGPYEQYF	TGTGCCAGCAGCAGGGGACAGGGACCCTACGAGCAGTACTTC
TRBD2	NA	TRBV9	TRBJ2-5	CASSKGLAKETQYF	TGTGCCAGCAGCAAGGGACTAGCGAAAGAGACCCAGTACTTC
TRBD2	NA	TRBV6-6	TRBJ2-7	CASSYALAGRAGEQYF	TGTGCCAGCAGTTACGCGCTAGCGGGACGAGCGGGGGAGCAGTACTTC
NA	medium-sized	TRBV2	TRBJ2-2	CASSPQGHGELFF	TGTGCCAGCAGTCCCCAGGGTCACGGGGAGCTGTTTTTT
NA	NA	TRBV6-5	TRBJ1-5	CASRTRVTSQPQHF	TGTGCCAGCAGGACGCGGGTTACCAGCCAGCCCCAGCATTTT
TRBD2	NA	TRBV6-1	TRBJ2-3	CASSEGTSGSDTQYF	TGTGCCAGCAGTGAAGGGACTAGCGGTTCAGATACGCAGTATTTT
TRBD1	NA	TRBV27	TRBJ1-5	CASSLLGTGGNQPQHF	TGTGCCAGCAGTTTATTAGGGACAGGGGGGAATCAGCCCCAGCATTTT
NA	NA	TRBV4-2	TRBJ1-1	CASSQAGGMTEAFF	TGTGCCAGCAGCCAAGCGGGAGGGATGACTGAAGCTTTCTTT
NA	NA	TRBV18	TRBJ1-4	CASSPRTATNEKLFF	TGTGCCAGCTCACCGAGGACAGCAACTAATGAAAAACTGTTTTTT
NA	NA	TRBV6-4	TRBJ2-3	CASSALASTDTQYF	TGTGCCAGCAGCGCACTAGCTTCCACAGATACGCAGTATTTT
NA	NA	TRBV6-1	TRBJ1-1	CASSDQGRGGDTEAFF	TGTGCCAGCAGTGACCAGGGGAGGGGGGGGGACACTGAAGCTTTCTTT
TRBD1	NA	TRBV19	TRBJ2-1	CASSFYRDSHNEQFF	TGTGCCAGTTCCTTTTACCGGGACAGTCACAATGAGCAGTTCTTC
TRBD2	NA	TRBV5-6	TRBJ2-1	CASSFGLAGGSEQFF	TGTGCCAGCAGCTTCGGGCTAGCGGGAGGAAGTGAGCAGTTCTTC
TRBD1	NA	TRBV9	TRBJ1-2	CASTKQGASNYGYTF	TGTGCCAGCACGAAACAGGGGGCTTCTAACTATGGCTACACCTTC
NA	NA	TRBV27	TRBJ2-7	CASSLAGTYEQYF	TGTGCCAGCAGTTTAGCGGGAACCTACGAGCAGTACTTC
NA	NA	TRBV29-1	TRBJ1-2	CSVDRGRIYGYTF	TGCAGCGTTGACCGGGGGAGAATCTATGGCTACACCTTC
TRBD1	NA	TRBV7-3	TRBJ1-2	CASSPGIPGQGHGYTF	TGTGCCAGCAGCCCAGGGATCCCGGGACAGGGCCATGGCTACACCTTC
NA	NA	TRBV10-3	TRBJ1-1	CAIRNGGGPEAFF	TGTGCCATCAGGAACGGGGGAGGCCCTGAAGCTTTCTTT
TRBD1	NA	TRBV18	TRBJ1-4	CASSPLQGPMWKLFF	TGTGCCAGCTCACCCTTACAGGGGCCCATGTGGAAACTGTTTTTT
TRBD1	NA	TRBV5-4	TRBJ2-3	CASSSDRGVFGTDTQYF	TGTGCCAGCAGCTCGGACAGGGGGGTCTTCGGCACAGATACGCAGTATTTT
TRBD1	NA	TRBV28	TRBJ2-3	CASSPMTGADTQYF	TGTGCCAGCAGTCCGATGACAGGGGCAGATACGCAGTATTTT
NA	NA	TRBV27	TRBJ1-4	CASSPRNEKLFF	TGTGCCAGCAGCCCCCGGAATGAAAAACTGTTTTTT
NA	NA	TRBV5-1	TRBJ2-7	CASSLGPGETYEQYF	TGCGCCAGCAGCTTAGGTCCGGGGGAAACCTACGAGCAGTACTTC